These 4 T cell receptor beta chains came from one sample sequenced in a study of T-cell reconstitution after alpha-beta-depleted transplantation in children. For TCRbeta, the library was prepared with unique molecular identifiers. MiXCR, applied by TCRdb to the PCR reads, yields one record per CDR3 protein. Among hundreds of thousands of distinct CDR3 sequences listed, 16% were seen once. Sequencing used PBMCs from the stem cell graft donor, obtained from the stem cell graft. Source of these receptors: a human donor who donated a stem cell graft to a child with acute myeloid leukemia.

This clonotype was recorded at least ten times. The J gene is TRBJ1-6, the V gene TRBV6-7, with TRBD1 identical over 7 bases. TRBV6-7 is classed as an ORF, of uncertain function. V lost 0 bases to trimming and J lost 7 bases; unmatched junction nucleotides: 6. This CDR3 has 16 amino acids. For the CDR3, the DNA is TGTGCCAGCAGTTACTCTACGACAGGGTGGAATTCACCCCTCCACTTT. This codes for CASSYSTTGWNSPLHF.

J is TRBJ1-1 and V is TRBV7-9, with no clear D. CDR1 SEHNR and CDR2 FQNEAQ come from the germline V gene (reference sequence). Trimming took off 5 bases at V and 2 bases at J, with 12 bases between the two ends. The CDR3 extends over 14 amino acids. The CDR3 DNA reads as TGTGCCAGCAGCGAACCGACGGGTAACACTGAAGCTTTCTTT. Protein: CASSEPTGNTEAFF.

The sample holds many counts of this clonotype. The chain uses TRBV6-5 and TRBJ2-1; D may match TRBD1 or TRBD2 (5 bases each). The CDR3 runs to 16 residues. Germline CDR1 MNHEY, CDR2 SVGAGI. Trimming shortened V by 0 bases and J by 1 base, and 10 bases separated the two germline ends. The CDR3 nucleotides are TGTGCCAGCAGTTACTCGGGACCCAGATCCTACAATGAGCAGTTCTTC. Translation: CASSYSGPRSYNEQFF.

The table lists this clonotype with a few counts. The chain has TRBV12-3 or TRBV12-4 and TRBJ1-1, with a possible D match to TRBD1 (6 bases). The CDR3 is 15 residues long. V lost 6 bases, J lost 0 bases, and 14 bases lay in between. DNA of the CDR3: TGTGCCAGCAGCTTCGGACAGAGCATGAACACTGAAGCTTTCTTT. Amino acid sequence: CASSFGQSMNTEAFF.